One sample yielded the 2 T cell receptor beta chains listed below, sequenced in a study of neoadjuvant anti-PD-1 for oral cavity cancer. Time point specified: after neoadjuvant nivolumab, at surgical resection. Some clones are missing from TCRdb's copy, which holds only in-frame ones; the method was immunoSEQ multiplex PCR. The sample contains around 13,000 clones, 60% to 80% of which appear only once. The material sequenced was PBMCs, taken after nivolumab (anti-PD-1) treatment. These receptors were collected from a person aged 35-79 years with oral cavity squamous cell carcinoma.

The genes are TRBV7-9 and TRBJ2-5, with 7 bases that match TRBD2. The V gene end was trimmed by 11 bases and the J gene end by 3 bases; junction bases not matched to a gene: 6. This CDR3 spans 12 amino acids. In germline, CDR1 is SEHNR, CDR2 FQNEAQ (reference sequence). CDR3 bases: TGTGCCGGGGAGGGGCTAGAAGAGACCCAGTACTTC. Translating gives CAGEGLEETQYF.

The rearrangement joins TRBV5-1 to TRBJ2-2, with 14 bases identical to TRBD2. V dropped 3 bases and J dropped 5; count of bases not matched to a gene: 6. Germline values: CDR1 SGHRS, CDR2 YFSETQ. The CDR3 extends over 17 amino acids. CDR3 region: CASSSTSGRAGTGELFF. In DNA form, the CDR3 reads TGCGCCAGCAGCTCGACTAGCGGGAGGGCCGGGACCGGGGAGCTGTTTTTT. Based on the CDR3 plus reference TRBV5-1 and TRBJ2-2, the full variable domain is KAGVTQTPRYLIKTRGQQVTLSCSPISGHRSVSWYQQTPGQGLQFLFEYFSETQRNKGNFPGRFSGRQFSNSRSEMNVSTLELGDSALYLCASSSTSGRAGTGELFFGEGSRLTVL.